This entry describes one T cell receptor (beta chain). Antigen: not known. This sample is drawn from a study of T cell clones after liver transplantation. The overall study: Liver transplant recipients had immunosuppression withdrawal attempted within 2 years. TCRbeta sequencing after a pre-transplant mixed lymphocyte reaction identified graft-donor-reactive clones, later tracked in post-transplant blood.

Here immunoSEQ multiplex PCR was the method, and the copy in TCRdb shows in-frame clones only, minus some. Of approximately 70,000 clones in the sample, around four fifths were seen once. Study-level points and caveats: Small, mixed patient groups and varying post-transplant times limit these conclusions. Graft donor-reactive T cells may have migrated into the graft rather than being deleted.

Germline V lookup: CDR1 SGHRS, CDR2 YFSETQ. The V end lost 0 bases, the J end lost 1 base, and 7 bases lay between the germline ends. The CDR3 extends over 14 amino acids. The TCR sequence derives from a human patient who received a liver transplant. Some T cells may be transferred from the graft donor. Sequencing was performed on CD4+ T cells from blood, taken 48 months after liver transplant. The chain couples TRBV5-1 to TRBJ1-1; D remains unclear. CDR3 loop: CASSLETKNTEAFF. The CDR3 region has the DNA TGCGCCAGCAGCTTGGAGACAAAGAACACTGAAGCTTTCTTT.